This TCR beta chain was sequenced during a study of control samples from healthy donors and cancer patients. Trimming took 6 bases from V and 6 from J, leaving 11 bases between them. This CDR3 region has 11 residues. Germline V gives CDR1 DFQATT, CDR2 SNEGSKA (reference sequence). Repertoires were generated with immunoSEQ multiplex PCR, while TCRdb's copy carries only in-frame clones and drops some. The sample has around 120,000 clones, 70% to 90% seen once. This rearrangement joins TRBV20-1 to TRBJ1-2; D ambiguous. The source material was blood. The clonotype originates from a man aged 35-49 years in good health. CDR3 in DNA: TGCAGTGCCAAAGTCGGGAATGGCTACACCTTC. It codes for CSAKVGNGYTF.